This record looks at one T cell receptor beta chain sequence and its context. Its target is not known. CDR1 is SEHNR and CDR2 is FQNEAQ in the germline V gene (reference sequence). The CDR3 runs 14 residues. Trimming pared 5 bases from V and 3 bases from J, leaving 13 bases between. The data were obtained in a study of molecular identifiers for immune sequencing clone quantification. About the study: Five portions were made in replicates from RNA of roughly 20,000 or 100,000 naive CD8 cells, and four underwent sequencing. Points from the study as a whole: Clonotypes topping 20 RNA copies carried over 99% of effector molecules but under 1% of naive ones.

Using 10%, 30% or 50% RNA, naive CD8 libraries were derived from around 20,000 to 1,000,000 sorted cells. MiXCR was run by TCRdb on the PCR reads, yielding one entry per CDR3 protein. The repertoire includes about 630,000 distinct CDR3 sequences, roughly 27% of them detected once, and about 0.78% sits in the top ten. Sequencing input: naive CD8+ T cells from blood, with Jurkat cell RNA spiked in. The subset: FACS-sorted CD8+CD4-CCR7+CD45RA+ naive T cells. The genes are TRBV7-9 and TRBJ1-1; D is possibly TRBD1 (5 bases). This receptor was taken from a human donor in good health. Some libraries in this study had Jurkat cell RNA spiked in. CDR3 in amino acids: CASSPTVMDTEAFF. The CDR3 DNA is TGTGCCAGCAGCCCGACAGTTATGGACACTGAAGCTTTCTTT. The full variable domain, with the rest looked up from reference TRBV7-9 and TRBJ1-1, is DTGVSQNPRHKITKRGQNVTFRCDPISEHNRLYWYRQTLGQGPEFLTYFQNEAQLEKSRLLSDRFSAERPKGSFSTLEIQRTEQGDSAMYLCASSPTVMDTEAFFGQGTRLTVV.